Ten or more counts support the clone carrying this T cell receptor beta chain. Relative to the germline gene, one junction end is altered; a read error may explain this. TCRdb re-called the 5' RACE reads with MiXCR, one entry per CDR3 protein. The data hold 92,000 or so distinct CDR3 sequences, with roughly 16% observed a single time. The sample comes from a study of T-cell memory formation after mild COVID-19. Study in general: Clusters were largely donor specific.

The sample was PBMCs or a T cell subset sorted from them (not recorded which). This TCR was recovered from a man between 18 and 35 years old who had mild COVID-19 (a few samples of this study predate the infection). Cell type and time point are not known.

In DNA form, the CDR3 reads TGTGCCAGCAGCTTAGGGGACGGCTATTCTTTC. Its translation is CASSLGDGYSF. The chain is built from TRBV7-9 and TRBJ2-7; D is tentatively TRBD1 or TRBD2 (5 bases each). CDR3 length: 11 amino acids. Germline V lookup: CDR1 SEHNR, CDR2 FQNEAQ (reference sequence).